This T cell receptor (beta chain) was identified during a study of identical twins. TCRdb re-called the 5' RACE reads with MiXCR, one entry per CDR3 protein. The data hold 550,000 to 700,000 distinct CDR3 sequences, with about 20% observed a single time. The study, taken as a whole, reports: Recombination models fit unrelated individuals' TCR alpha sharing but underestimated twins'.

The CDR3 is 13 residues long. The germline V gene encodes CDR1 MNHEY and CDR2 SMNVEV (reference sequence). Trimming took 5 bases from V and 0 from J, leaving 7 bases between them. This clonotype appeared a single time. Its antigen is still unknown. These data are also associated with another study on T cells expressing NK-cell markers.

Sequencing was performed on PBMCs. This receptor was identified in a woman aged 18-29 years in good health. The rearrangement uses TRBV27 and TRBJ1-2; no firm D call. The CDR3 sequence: CASSIEANYGYTF. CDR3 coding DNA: TGTGCCAGCAGTATAGAAGCTAACTATGGCTACACCTTC.